This T cell receptor beta chain was profiled in a study of T cell responses to AZD1222 COVID-19 vaccine. Data came from immunoSEQ multiplex PCR; TCRdb stores just in-frame clones and leaves some out. The profile covers 65,000 to 75,000 clones, with around 80% appearing a single time and about 50% taken by the ten largest. Germline V gene sequence: CDR1 SGHTA, CDR2 FQGTGA. The trim removed 5 bases at V and 9 bases at J, leaving 3 bases unmatched. The CDR3 is made up of 13 amino acids. This clone showed up just once. This specimen consisted of peripheral blood, obtained 28 days after the second AZD1222 dose. The source of this sequence is an adult who received the AZD1222 COVID-19 vaccine. The rearrangement links TRBV7-3 to TRBJ2-1; 11 bases are shared with TRBD2. The CDR3 protein is CASSQGTSGEQFF. CDR3 DNA: TGTGCCAGCAGCCAGGGGACTAGCGGTGAGCAGTTCTTC.